The entry that follows covers one TCR beta chain sequence. This record comes from a study of cytomegalovirus exposure and HLA in healthy donors. Germline CDR1 is MGHDK and CDR2 is SYGVNS. V gave up 0 bases and J gave up 6 bases; unmatched junction bases: 6. This CDR3 spans 17 amino acids. Vbeta (60) and Jbeta (13) primers were used in the PCR. Assay: immunoSEQ multiplex PCR; the TCRdb copy retains only in-frame clones and omits some. In the table there are roughly 150,000 clones, approximately 81% of which are singletons. The receptor was derived from a man aged 25 to 40 in good health and CMV-seronegative. The chain combines TRBV25-1 with TRBJ2-3; 13 positions agree with TRBD2. Sequenced material: PBMCs. The CDR3 nucleotides are TGTGCCAGCAGTGAATATCTCAGGACTAGCGGGGGTGATACGCAGTATTTT. Its protein is CASSEYLRTSGGDTQYF.